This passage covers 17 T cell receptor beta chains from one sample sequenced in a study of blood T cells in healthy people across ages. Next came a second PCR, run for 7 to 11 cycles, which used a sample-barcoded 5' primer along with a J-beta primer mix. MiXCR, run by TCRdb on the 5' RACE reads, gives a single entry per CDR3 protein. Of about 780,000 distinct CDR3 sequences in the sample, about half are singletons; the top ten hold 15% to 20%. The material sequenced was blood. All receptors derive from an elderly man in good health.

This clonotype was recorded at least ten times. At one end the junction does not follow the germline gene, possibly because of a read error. CDR3 nucleotide sequence: TGTGCCAGCAGTTTAGGGGCCTCCTACGAGCAGTACTTC. It yields the protein CASSLGASYEQYF. The chain is built from TRBV7-2 and TRBJ2-7; a weak D match, TRBD1 (5 bases). Germline V CDR1 and CDR2: SGHTA, FQGNSA. CDR3 length: 13 amino acids.

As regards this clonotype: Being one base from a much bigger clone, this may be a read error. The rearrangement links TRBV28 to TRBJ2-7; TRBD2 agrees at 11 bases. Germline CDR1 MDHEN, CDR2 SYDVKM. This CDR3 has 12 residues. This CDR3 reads CAGGLAGGEQNF. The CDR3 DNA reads TGTGCCGGCGGACTAGCGGGCGGAGAGCAGAACTTC.

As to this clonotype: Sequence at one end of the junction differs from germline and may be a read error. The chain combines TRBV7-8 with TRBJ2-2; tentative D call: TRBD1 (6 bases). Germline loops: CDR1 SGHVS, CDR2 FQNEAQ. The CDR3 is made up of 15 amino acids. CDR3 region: CASSLQGGNTGEQFF. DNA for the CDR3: TGTGCCAGCAGTTTACAGGGTGGGAACACCGGGGAGCAGTTTTTT.

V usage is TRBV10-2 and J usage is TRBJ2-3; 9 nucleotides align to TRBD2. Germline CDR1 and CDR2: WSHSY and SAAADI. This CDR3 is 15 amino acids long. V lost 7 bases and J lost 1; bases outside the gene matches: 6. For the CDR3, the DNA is TGCGCCAGCACGTCGGGGACTAGCCGCACAGATACGCAGTATTTT. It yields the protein CASTSGTSRTDTQYF.

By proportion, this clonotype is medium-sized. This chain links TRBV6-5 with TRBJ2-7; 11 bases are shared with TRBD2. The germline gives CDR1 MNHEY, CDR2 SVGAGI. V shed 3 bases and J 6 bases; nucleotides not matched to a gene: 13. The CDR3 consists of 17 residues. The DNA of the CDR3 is TGTGCCAGCAGTTATTCCGGGACTAGCGGAGTCCCTTCCGAGCAGTACTTC. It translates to CASSYSGTSGVPSEQYF.

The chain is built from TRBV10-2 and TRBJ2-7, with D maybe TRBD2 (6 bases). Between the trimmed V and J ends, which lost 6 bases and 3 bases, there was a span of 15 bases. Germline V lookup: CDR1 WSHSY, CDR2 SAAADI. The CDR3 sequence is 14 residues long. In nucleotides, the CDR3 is TGCGCCAGCAGGCCCTCGGGGCGGGGCTACGAGCAGTACTTC. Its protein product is CASRPSGRGYEQYF.

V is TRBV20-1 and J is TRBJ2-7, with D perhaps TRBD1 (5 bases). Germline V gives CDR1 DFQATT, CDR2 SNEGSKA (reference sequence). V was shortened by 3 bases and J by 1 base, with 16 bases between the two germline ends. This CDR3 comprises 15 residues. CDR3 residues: CSARSGQGRSYEQYF. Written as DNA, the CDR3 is TGCAGTGCTAGGAGTGGTCAGGGCCGTTCCTACGAGCAGTACTTC.

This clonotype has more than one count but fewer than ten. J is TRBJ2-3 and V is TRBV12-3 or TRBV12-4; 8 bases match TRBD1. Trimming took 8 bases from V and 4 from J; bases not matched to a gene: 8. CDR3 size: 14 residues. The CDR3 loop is CASHSGGGSDTQYF. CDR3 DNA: TGTGCCAGCCACTCAGGGGGCGGCTCAGATACGCAGTATTTT.

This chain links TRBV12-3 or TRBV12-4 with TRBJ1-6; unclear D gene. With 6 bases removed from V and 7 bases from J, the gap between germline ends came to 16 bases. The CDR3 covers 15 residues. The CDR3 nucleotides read TGTGCCAGCAGGTCCCCCGGCAGCGGAAATTCACCCCTCCACTTT. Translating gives CASRSPGSGNSPLHF.

CDR3 amino acids: CASSQVLGASGYNEQFF. Written as DNA, the CDR3 is TGTGCCAGCAGCCAAGTCCTGGGGGCTAGCGGATACAATGAGCAGTTCTTC. The chain combines TRBV4-2 with TRBJ2-1; tentatively, D is TRBD2 (7 bases). Trimming cost V 1 base and J 4 bases, with 17 bases left between them. The germline V gene has CDR1 LGHNA and CDR2 YNFKEQ. CDR3 length: 17 residues.

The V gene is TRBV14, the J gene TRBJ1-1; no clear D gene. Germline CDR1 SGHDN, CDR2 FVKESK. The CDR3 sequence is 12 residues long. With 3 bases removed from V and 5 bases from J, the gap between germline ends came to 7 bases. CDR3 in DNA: TGTGCCAGCAGCCAGGCGGGAACTGAAGCTTTCTTT. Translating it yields CASSQAGTEAFF.

The DNA of the CDR3 is TGTGCCAGCAGCGAAGAGGGACTAGCGGGAGGTAAACGGGAGACCCAGTACTTC. This codes for CASSEEGLAGGKRETQYF. The V and J genes are TRBV9 and TRBJ2-5; 15 nucleotides line up with TRBD2. Trimming took 3 bases from V and 5 from J; bases not matched to a gene: 11. The CDR3 runs to 18 residues. Germline assignment: CDR1 SGDLS and CDR2 YYNGEE.

Here the CDR3 DNA reads TGTGCCAGCAGAACAACAGGGACTGAGTACGAGCAGTACTTC. Translating gives CASRTTGTEYEQYF. V gene TRBV6-6 combines with J gene TRBJ2-7; either TRBD1 or TRBD2 may supply D (6 bases each). The CDR3 has 14 amino acids. V lost 6 bases and J 4 bases, leaving 16 bases between the germline ends. Per the germline V gene, CDR1 is MNHNY and CDR2 is SVGAGI (reference sequence).

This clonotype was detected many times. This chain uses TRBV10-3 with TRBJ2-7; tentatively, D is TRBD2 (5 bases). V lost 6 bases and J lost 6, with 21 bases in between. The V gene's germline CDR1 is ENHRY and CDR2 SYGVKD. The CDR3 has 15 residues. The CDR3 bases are TGTGCCATCAGCAAACCCCAACTAGGCTTGGGCGAGCAGTACTTC. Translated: CAISKPQLGLGEQYF.

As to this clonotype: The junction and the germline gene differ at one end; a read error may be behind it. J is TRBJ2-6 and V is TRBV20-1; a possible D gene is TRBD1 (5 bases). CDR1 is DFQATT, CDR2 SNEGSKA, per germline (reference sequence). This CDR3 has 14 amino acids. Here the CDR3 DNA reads TGCAGTGCTAGGACCCCCCTTGGGGCCAACGTCCGGACTTTC. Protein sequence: CSARTPLGANVRTF.

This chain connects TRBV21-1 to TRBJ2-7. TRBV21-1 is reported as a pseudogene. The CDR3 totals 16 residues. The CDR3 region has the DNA TGTGCCAGCAGCAGCAAGGGTCCAAGGTTATCCTACGAGCAGTACTTC. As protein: CASSSKGPRLSYEQYF.

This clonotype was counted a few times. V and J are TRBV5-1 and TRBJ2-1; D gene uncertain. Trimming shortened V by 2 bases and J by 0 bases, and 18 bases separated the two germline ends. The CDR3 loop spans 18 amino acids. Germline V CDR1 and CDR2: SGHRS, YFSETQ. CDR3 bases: TGCGCCAGCAGCTTACGATCCCTTACTACGGGCTCCTACAATGAGCAGTTCTTC. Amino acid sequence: CASSLRSLTTGSYNEQFF.